This T cell receptor (beta chain) was recorded in a study of blood T cell repertoires in COVID-19. The overall study: PBMCs, B-cell-depleted T cells, or T cells were the source of the cDNA or gDNA that made up the material.

V lost 2 bases and J lost 3; bases outside the gene matches: 9. The CDR3 loop spans 15 amino acids. Germline loops: CDR1 GTSNPN, CDR2 SVGIG (reference sequence). In the source study's methods: Reference gene primers were amplified, and this amplification served to estimate nucleated cell counts. The data were produced by immunoSEQ multiplex PCR, yet TCRdb's version contains in-frame clones alone and is incomplete. V and J calls and clone size are given by that table; D and trimming were obtained from the DNA. This sample yields some 200,000 clones, of which around 95% are seen a single time; 0.76% belongs to the top ten.

The genes are TRBV30 and TRBJ1-1; 7 bases are a match to TRBD1. This sequence was found in a man in his thirties or forties with COVID-19, enrolled during active disease. Sequencing used peripheral blood. The CDR3 protein is CAWSSKGARDTEAFF. CDR3 DNA sequence: TGTGCCTGGAGTTCGAAGGGGGCGCGGGACACTGAAGCTTTCTTT.